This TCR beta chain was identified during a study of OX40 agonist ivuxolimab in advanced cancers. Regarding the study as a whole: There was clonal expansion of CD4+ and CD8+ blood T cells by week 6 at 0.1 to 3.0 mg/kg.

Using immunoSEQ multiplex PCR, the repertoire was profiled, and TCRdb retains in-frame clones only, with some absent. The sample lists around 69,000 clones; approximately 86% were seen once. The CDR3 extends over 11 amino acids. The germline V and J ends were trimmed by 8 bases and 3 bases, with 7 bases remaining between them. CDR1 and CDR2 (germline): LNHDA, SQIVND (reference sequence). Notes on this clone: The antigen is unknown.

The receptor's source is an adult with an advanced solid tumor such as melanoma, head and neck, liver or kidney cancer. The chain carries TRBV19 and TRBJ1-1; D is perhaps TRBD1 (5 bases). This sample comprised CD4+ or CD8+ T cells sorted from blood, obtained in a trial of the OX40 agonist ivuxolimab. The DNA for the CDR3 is TGTGCCAGTGGGGCGTACACTGAAGCTTTCTTT. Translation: CASGAYTEAFF. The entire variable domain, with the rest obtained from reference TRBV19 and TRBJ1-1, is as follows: DGGITQSPKYLFRKEGQNVTLSCEQNLNHDAMYWYRQDPGQGLRLIYYSQIVNDFQKGDIAEGYSVSREKKESFPLTVTSAQKNPTAFYLCASGAYTEAFFGQGTRLTVV.